This T cell receptor beta chain appears in the sequencing data of a study of blood T cells in healthy people across ages. Overall study findings and caveats: Shifts in expanded clonotypes may have been confounded by donor CMV status, which was unknown. Across samples, TCR beta diversity tracked strongly with naive T cell percentage.

Primed by a sample-barcoded 5' primer and a J-beta primer mix, a second PCR proceeded for about 7 to 11 cycles. Each cDNA molecule, via a template-switch adaptor with 12 random nucleotides, was tagged. TCRdb reanalysed the 5' RACE reads using MiXCR and keeps one entry per CDR3 protein. Of roughly 2 million distinct CDR3 sequences in the sample, roughly 50% are singletons; the top ten hold over 2%. The V gene end was trimmed by 0 bases and the J gene end by 5 bases; junction bases not matched to a gene: 7. Germline CDR1 SGHRS, CDR2 YFSETQ. The CDR3 extends over 16 amino acids. Comment on this clonotype: Its antigen is unidentified.

This TCR was sampled from a woman aged 35 to 49 in good health. This sequence joins TRBV5-1 and TRBJ2-5; 10 nucleotides agree with TRBD1. The source material was blood. CDR3: CASSLAWGQGTETQYF. The DNA of the CDR3 is TGCGCCAGCAGCTTGGCCTGGGGACAGGGGACGGAGACCCAGTACTTC.